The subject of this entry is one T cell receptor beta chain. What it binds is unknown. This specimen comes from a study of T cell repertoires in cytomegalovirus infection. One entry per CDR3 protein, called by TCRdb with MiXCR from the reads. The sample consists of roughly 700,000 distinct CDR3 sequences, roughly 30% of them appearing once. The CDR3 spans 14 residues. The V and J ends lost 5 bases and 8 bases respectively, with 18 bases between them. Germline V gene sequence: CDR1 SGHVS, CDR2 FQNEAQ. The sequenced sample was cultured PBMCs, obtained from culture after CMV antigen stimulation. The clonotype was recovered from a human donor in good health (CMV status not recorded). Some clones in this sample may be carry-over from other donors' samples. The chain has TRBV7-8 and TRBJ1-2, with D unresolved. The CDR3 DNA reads TGTGCCAGCAGCCTTGGTGGGAGCCCTAGCGGCTACACCTTC. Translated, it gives CASSLGGSPSGYTF.